These T cell receptor beta chains were read from a single sample in a study of HIV-infected children after antiretroviral therapy interruption. TCRdb reprocessed the 3' RACE reads with MiXCR, giving one entry per CDR3 protein. Counted here are 15,000 to 17,000 distinct CDR3 sequences, approximately 3% occurring once; the ten biggest clones make up 5.1%. The sample in question was CD45RA+ CD4+ T cells from PBMCs, obtained from a donor given antiretroviral therapy, either interrupted or continuous. These receptors were taken from a child under 18 with HIV. Both conserved end residues are part of each CDR3. A D gene is named only where the DNA matches it firmly. The listing skips clone size in some rows; elsewhere it reads once, few, many or a size class.

v_gene: TRBV27; j_gene: TRBJ2-7; abundance: many; d_gene: TRBD1; CDR3aa: CASSFYGQGLARQYF; CDR3nt: TGTGCCAGCAGTTTCTACGGACAGGGCCTAGCTAGGCAGTACTTC
v_gene: TRBV19; j_gene: TRBJ2-1; abundance: -; d_gene: TRBD2; CDR3aa: CASSILAGGPGEQFF; CDR3nt: TGTGCCAGTAGTATACTAGCGGGAGGGCCGGGTGAGCAGTTCTTC
v_gene: TRBV11-2; j_gene: TRBJ2-5; abundance: many; d_gene: -; CDR3aa: CASSPRLVQETQYF; CDR3nt: TGTGCCAGCAGCCCTAGACTTGTACAAGAGACCCAGTACTTC
v_gene: TRBV19; j_gene: TRBJ2-2; abundance: many; d_gene: -; CDR3aa: CASSPQTHTGELFF; CDR3nt: TGTGCCAGTAGTCCCCAGACTCACACCGGGGAGCTGTTTTTT
v_gene: TRBV19; j_gene: TRBJ1-5; abundance: medium-sized; d_gene: -; CDR3aa: CASRGDIGYGNQPQHF; CDR3nt: TGTGCCAGTAGGGGGGACATTGGGTACGGCAATCAGCCCCAGCATTTT
v_gene: TRBV20-1; j_gene: TRBJ2-7; abundance: medium-sized; d_gene: -; CDR3aa: CSARGQPGVEEQYF; CDR3nt: TGCAGTGCTAGAGGCCAACCGGGGGTGGAGGAGCAGTACTTC
v_gene: TRBV29-1; j_gene: TRBJ1-1; abundance: -; d_gene: -; CDR3aa: CSYLRDPWNTEAFF; CDR3nt: TGCAGCTACCTGCGGGACCCCTGGAACACTGAAGCTTTCTTT
v_gene: TRBV7-9; j_gene: TRBJ1-1; abundance: many; d_gene: -; CDR3aa: CASSLQENTEAFF; CDR3nt: TGTGCCAGCAGCTTACAGGAGAACACTGAAGCTTTCTTT
v_gene: TRBV3-1; j_gene: TRBJ2-1; abundance: few; d_gene: TRBD1; CDR3aa: CASSQHSGTGDLYNEQFF; CDR3nt: TGTGCCAGCAGCCAACACTCCGGGACAGGGGATCTCTACAATGAGCAGTTCTTC
v_gene: TRBV20-1; j_gene: TRBJ1-2; abundance: medium-sized; d_gene: TRBD1; CDR3aa: CRTGDGYGYTF; CDR3nt: TGCAGGACAGGGGACGGCTATGGCTACACCTTC